These 12 T cell receptor beta chains were all obtained from the same sample, sequenced in a study of blood T cell repertoires in COVID-19. Profiled with immunoSEQ multiplex PCR; TCRdb holds only in-frame clones, not every one. The sample has hundreds of thousands of clones, 80% to 90% seen once. The specimen was PBMCs or T cells enriched from blood (not recorded which). Receptors were obtained from a woman in her 30s who had recovered from COVID-19.

This chain links TRBV19 with TRBJ2-5, with a possible D match to TRBD1 (6 bases). The CDR3 totals 13 residues. The V gene's germline CDR1 is LNHDA and CDR2 SQIVND (reference sequence). The V and J ends lost 11 bases and 3 bases respectively, with 16 bases between them. The CDR3 spells CAASRDTKETQYF. The CDR3 bases are TGTGCCGCCTCCCGGGACACCAAAGAGACCCAGTACTTC.

The J gene is TRBJ2-7, the V gene TRBV7-2; 7 bases fit TRBD2. CDR1 is SGHTA, CDR2 FQGNSA, per germline. The V gene end was trimmed by 3 bases and the J gene end by 3 bases; junction bases not matched to a gene: 11. The length of the CDR3 is 16 residues. The CDR3 coding sequence is TGTGCCAGCAGCTTGAGCGGGGATAGCGCTGGCTACGAGCAGTACTTC. This encodes CASSLSGDSAGYEQYF. The entire variable domain, with the rest obtained from reference TRBV7-2 and TRBJ2-7, is as follows: GAGVSQSPSNKVTEKGKDVELRCDPISGHTALYWYRQSLGQGLEFLIYFQGNSAPDKSGLPSDRFSAERTGGSVSTLTIQRTQQEDSAVYLCASSLSGDSAGYEQYFGPGTRLTVT.

This CDR3 is CSAIGGVSYGYTF. The CDR3 DNA is TGCAGCGCCATAGGGGGAGTGAGCTATGGCTACACCTTC. The gene calls are TRBV29-1 and TRBJ1-2; possible D gene TRBD1, 6 bases. CDR1 is SQVTM and CDR2 is ANQGSEA in the germline V gene. Trimming took off 7 bases at V and 4 bases at J, with 16 bases between the two ends. CDR3 length: 13 residues.

This chain joins TRBV7-2 and TRBJ1-4; possibly TRBD1 for D (5 bases). Trimming took off 4 bases at V and 2 bases at J, with 11 bases between the two ends. This CDR3 region has 15 residues. Per the germline V gene, CDR1 is SGHTA and CDR2 is FQGNSA. CDR3 loop: CASSWGGSTNEKLFF. The CDR3 nucleotides read TGTGCCAGCAGCTGGGGGGGTAGCACTAATGAAAAACTGTTTTTT. Full variable domain (remainder filled in from reference TRBV7-2 and TRBJ1-4): GAGVSQSPSNKVTEKGKDVELRCDPISGHTALYWYRQSLGQGLEFLIYFQGNSAPDKSGLPSDRFSAERTGGSVSTLTIQRTQQEDSAVYLCASSWGGSTNEKLFFGSGTQLSVL.

The sample holds many counts of this clone. V gene TRBV9 combines with J gene TRBJ1-1; perhaps TRBD1 as D (6 bases). Per the germline V gene, CDR1 is SGDLS and CDR2 is YYNGEE. The CDR3 length is 13 residues. V lost 0 bases and J lost 9, with 12 bases in between. CDR3 in DNA: TGTGCCAGCAGCGTAGAGGTCACAGGGAAAGCTTTCTTT. It specifies CASSVEVTGKAFF.

The genes are TRBV28 and TRBJ1-2, with D perhaps TRBD1 (5 bases). Looked up from germline, CDR1 is MDHEN and CDR2 is SYDVKM. The CDR3 is made up of 13 amino acids. Trimming removed 3 bases from V and 2 bases from J, with 7 bases in between. In DNA form, the CDR3 reads TGTGCCAGCAGTTTTGCAGGGAACTATGGCTACACCTTC. Its translation: CASSFAGNYGYTF.

The chain recombines TRBV20-1 with TRBJ1-1; D remains ambiguous. Germline V gene sequence: CDR1 DFQATT, CDR2 SNEGSKA (reference sequence). The CDR3 is 15 residues long. V was shortened by 3 bases and J by 0 bases, with 14 bases between the two germline ends. The CDR3 loop is CSASSDWIMNTEAFF. CDR3 DNA: TGCAGTGCTAGTTCCGACTGGATCATGAACACTGAAGCTTTCTTT.

The chain is built from TRBV3-1 (or the pseudogene TRBV3-2) and TRBJ1-5; D is unclear. The CDR3 totals 15 residues. V gave up 0 bases and J gave up 7 bases, with 13 bases separating them. Looked up from germline, CDR1 is LGHDT and CDR2 is YNNKEL (reference sequence). This CDR3 reads CASSQDGRKGQPQHF. The CDR3 region has the DNA TGTGCCAGCAGCCAAGATGGGAGGAAGGGCCAGCCCCAGCATTTT.

The rearrangement joins TRBV4-1 to TRBJ2-7; 8 positions match TRBD2. CDR3 length: 16 amino acids. The germline gives CDR1 MGHRA, CDR2 YSYEKL. J gave up 6 bases and V 0 bases, and 10 bases lay outside the gene matches. In DNA form, the CDR3 reads TGCGCCAGCAGCCAAGATCCAGCGGGAGTAGATCGCGAGCAGTACTTC. It yields the protein CASSQDPAGVDREQYF.

The chain couples TRBV6-5 to TRBJ2-5; D is perhaps TRBD1 (5 bases). The germline V gene encodes CDR1 MNHEY and CDR2 SVGAGI. V was trimmed by 1 base and J by 3 bases, leaving 9 bases between them. CDR3 length: 14 amino acids. In nucleotides, the CDR3 is TGTGCCAGCAGTTACTTAGGACAAAAAGAGACCCAGTACTTC. It is translated as CASSYLGQKETQYF.

V is TRBV28 and J is TRBJ2-7; 7 nucleotides line up with TRBD2. With V trimmed by 3 bases and J by 7 bases, 9 bases remained unmatched. Germline-derived CDR1 and CDR2 are MDHEN and SYDVKM. The CDR3 runs 14 residues. The CDR3 region has the DNA TGTGCCAGCAGTTTGAGGGCGGGAGTTGGAGAGCAGTACTTC. It is translated as CASSLRAGVGEQYF.

The gene calls are TRBV28 and TRBJ1-2; no firm D call. The germline V gene has CDR1 MDHEN and CDR2 SYDVKM. V lost 10 bases to trimming and J lost 4 bases, with 19 bases between them. This CDR3 comprises 14 residues. The CDR3 here is CAIRAGWGSYGYTF. The CDR3, as DNA: TGTGCCATCCGCGCGGGATGGGGTTCCTATGGCTACACCTTC.